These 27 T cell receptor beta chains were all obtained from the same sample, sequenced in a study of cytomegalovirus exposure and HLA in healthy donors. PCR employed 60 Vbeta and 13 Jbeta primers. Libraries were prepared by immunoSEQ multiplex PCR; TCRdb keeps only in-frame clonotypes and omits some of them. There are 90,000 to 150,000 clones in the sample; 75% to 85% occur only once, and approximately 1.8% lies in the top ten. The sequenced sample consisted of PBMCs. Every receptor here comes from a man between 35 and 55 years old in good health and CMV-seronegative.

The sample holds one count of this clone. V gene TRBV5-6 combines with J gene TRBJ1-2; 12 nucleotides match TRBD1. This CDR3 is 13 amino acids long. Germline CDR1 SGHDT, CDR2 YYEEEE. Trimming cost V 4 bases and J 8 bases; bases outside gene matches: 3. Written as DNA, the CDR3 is TGTGCCAGCAGCATCGGGACAGGGGGCGGCTACACCTTC. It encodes CASSIGTGGGYTF.

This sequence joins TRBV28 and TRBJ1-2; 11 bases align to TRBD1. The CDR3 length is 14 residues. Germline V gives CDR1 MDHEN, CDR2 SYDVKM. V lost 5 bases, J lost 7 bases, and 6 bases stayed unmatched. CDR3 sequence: CASSPTGTGGGYTF. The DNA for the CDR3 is TGTGCCAGCAGTCCAACAGGGACAGGGGGTGGCTACACCTTC.

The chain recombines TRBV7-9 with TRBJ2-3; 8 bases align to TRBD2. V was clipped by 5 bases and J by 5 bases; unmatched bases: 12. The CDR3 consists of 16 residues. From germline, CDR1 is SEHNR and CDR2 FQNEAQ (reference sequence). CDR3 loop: CASSPGLAGFGDTQYF. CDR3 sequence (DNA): TGTGCCAGCAGCCCGGGGTTAGCGGGATTTGGAGATACGCAGTATTTT.

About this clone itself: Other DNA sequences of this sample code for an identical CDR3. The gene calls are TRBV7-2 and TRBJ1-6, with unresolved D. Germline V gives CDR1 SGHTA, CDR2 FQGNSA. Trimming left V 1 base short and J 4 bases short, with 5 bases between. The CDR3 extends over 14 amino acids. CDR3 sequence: CASSLGGYNSPLHF. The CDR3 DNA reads TGTGCCAGCAGCTTAGGCGGGTATAATTCACCCCTCCACTTT.

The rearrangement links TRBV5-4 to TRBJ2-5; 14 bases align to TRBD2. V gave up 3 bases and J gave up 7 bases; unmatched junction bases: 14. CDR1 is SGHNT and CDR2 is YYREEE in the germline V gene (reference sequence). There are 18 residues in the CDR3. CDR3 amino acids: CASSSRLAGGGSGGTQYF. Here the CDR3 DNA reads TGTGCCAGCAGCTCTCGACTAGCGGGAGGGGGGTCGGGCGGGACCCAGTACTTC.

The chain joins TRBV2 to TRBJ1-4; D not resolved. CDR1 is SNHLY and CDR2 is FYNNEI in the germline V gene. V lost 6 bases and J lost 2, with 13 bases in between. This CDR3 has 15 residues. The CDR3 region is CASSFGDGTNEKLFF. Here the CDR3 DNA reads TGTGCCAGCAGCTTCGGGGATGGTACTAATGAAAAACTGTTTTTT.

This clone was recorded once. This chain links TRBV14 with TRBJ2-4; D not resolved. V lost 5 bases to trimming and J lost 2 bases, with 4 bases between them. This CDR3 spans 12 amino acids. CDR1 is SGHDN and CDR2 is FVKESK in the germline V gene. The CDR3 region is CASSETKNIQYF. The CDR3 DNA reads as TGTGCCAGCAGCGAGACCAAAAACATTCAGTACTTC.

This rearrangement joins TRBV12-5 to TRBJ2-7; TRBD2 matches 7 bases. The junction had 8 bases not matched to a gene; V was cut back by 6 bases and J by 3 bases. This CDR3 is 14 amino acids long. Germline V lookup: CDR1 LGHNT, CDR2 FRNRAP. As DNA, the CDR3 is TGTGCTAGTGGGGGGGGGACTGGGTTCTACGAGCAGTACTTC. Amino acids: CASGGGTGFYEQYF. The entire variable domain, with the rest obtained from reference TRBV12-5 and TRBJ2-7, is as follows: DARVTQTPRHKVTEMGQEVTMRCQPILGHNTVFWYRQTMMQGLELLAYFRNRAPLDDSGMPKDRFSAEMPDATLATLKIQPSEPRDSAVYFCASGGGTGFYEQYFGPGTRLTVT.

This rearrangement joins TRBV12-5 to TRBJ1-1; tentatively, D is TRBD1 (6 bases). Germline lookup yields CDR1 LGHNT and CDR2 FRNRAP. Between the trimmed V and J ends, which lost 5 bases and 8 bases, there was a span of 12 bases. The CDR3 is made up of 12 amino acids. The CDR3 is CASGHPGTEAFF. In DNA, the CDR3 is TGTGCTAGTGGTCACCCCGGGACAGAAGCTTTCTTT.

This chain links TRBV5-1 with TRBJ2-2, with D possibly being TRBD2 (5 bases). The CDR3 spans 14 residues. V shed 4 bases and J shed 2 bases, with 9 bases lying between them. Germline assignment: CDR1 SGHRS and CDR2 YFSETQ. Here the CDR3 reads CASSASTNTGELFF. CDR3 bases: TGCGCCAGCAGCGCTAGCACAAACACCGGGGAGCTGTTTTTT.

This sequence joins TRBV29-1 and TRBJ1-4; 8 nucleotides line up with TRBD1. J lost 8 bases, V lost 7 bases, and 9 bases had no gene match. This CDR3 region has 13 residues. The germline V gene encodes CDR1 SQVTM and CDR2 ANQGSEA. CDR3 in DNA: TGCAGCGCCGCGACAGGGGTGAGGGAAAAACTGTTTTTT. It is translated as CSAATGVREKLFF.

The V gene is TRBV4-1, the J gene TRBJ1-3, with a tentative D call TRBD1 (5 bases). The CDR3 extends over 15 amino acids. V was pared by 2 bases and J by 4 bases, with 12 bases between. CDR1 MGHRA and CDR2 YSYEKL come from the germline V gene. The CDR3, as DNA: TGCGCCAGCAGCCAACTCTGGGGCGTAGGAAACACCATATATTTT. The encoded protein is CASSQLWGVGNTIYF.

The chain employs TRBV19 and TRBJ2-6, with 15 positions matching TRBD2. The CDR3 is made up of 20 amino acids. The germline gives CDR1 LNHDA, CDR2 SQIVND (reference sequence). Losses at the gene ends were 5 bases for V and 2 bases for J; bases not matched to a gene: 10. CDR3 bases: TGTGCCAGTAGTTCCTGGACTAGCGGGAGGGCTAGTACTGGGGCCAACGTCCTGACTTTC. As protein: CASSSWTSGRASTGANVLTF.

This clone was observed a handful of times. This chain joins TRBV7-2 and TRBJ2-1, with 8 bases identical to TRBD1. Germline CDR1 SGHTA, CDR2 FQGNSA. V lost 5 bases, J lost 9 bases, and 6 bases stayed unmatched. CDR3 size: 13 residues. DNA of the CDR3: TGTGCCAGCAGCCAGGGACAGGTGGTTGAGCAGTTCTTC. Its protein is CASSQGQVVEQFF. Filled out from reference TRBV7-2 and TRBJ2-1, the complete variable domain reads GAGVSQSPSNKVTEKGKDVELRCDPISGHTALYWYRQSLGQGLEFLIYFQGNSAPDKSGLPSDRFSAERTGGSVSTLTIQRTQQEDSAVYLCASSQGQVVEQFFGPGTRLTVL.

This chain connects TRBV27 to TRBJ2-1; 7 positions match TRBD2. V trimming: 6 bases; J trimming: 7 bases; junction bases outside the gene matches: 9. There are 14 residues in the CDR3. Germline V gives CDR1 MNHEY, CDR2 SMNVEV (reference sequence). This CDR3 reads CASRESGIGNEQFF. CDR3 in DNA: TGTGCCAGCAGAGAAAGCGGGATTGGGAATGAGCAGTTCTTC.

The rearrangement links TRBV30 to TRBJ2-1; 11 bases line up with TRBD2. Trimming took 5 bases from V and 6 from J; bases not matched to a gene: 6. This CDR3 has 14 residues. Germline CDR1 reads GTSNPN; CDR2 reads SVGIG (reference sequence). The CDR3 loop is CAWGLAGLSNEQFF. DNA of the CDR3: TGTGCCTGGGGACTAGCGGGTCTCAGCAATGAGCAGTTCTTC.

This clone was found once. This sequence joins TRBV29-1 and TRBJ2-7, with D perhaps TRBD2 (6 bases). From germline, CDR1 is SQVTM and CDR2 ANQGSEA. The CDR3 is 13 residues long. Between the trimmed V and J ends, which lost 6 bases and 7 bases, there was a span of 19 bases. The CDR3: CSVAGLVNQEQYF. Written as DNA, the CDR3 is TGCAGCGTGGCGGGACTGGTGAATCAGGAGCAGTACTTC.

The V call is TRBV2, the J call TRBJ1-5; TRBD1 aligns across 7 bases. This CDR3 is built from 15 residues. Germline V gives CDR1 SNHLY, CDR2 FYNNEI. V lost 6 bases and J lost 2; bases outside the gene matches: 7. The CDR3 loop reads CASSYHGTGNQPQHF. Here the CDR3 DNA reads TGTGCCAGCAGCTACCACGGGACAGGCAATCAGCCCCAGCATTTT.

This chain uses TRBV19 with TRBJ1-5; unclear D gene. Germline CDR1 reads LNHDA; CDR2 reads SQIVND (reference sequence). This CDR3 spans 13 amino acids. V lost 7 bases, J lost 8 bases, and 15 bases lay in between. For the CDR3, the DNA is TGTGCCAGTACCACAGCAATGTTCAAGCCCCAGCATTTT. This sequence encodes CASTTAMFKPQHF.

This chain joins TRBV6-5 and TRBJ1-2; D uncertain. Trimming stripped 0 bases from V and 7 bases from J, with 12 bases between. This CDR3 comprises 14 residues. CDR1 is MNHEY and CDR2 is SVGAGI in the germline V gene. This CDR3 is CASSYSIRGLGYTF. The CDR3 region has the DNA TGTGCCAGCAGTTACTCAATAAGAGGGCTTGGCTACACCTTC.

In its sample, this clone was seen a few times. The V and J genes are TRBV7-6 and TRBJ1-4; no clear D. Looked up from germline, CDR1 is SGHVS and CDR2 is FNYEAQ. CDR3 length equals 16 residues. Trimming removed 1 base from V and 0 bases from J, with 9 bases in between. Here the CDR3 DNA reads TGTGCCAGCAGCTTAGACGTGGCTGCAACTAATGAAAAACTGTTTTTT. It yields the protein CASSLDVAATNEKLFF.

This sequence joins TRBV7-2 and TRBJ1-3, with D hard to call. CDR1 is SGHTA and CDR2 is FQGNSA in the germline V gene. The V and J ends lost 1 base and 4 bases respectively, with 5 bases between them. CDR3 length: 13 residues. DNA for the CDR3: TGTGCCAGCAGCTTAGACAGAGGAAACACCATATATTTT. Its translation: CASSLDRGNTIYF.

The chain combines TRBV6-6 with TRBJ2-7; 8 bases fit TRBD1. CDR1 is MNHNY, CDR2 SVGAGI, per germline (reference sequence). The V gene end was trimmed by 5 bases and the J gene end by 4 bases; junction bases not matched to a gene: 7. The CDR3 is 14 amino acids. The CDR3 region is CASSRTGTDYEQYF. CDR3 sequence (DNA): TGTGCCAGCAGTCGGACAGGGACTGATTACGAGCAGTACTTC.

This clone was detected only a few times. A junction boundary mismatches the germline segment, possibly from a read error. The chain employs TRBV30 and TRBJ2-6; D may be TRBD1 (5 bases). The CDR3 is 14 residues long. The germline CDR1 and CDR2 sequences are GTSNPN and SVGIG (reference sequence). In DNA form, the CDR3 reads TGTGCCTGGAGTATAACCTCTGGGGCCAACGGCCTGACTTTC. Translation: CAWSITSGANGLTF.

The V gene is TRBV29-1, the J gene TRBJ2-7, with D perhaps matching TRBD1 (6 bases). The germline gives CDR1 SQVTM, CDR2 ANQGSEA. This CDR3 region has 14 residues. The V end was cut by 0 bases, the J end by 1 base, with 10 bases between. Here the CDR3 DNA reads TGCAGCGTTGAAGAAAAGGGGGTTTCCTACGAGCAGTACTTC. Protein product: CSVEEKGVSYEQYF.

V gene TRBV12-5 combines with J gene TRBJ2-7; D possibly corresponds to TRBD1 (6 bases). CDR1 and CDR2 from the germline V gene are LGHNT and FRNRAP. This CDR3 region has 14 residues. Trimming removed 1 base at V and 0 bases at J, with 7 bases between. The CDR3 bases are TGTGCTAGTGGTTTGGGACAGGTCTCCTACGAGCAGTACTTC. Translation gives CASGLGQVSYEQYF. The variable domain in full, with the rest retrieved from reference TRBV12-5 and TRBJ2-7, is DARVTQTPRHKVTEMGQEVTMRCQPILGHNTVFWYRQTMMQGLELLAYFRNRAPLDDSGMPKDRFSAEMPDATLATLKIQPSEPRDSAVYFCASGLGQVSYEQYFGPGTRLTVT.

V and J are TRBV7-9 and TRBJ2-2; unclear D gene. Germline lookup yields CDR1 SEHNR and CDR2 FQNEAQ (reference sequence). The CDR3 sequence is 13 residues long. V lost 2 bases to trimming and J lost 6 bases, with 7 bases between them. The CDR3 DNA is TGTGCCAGCAGCTTATCCCCAGCCGGGGAGCTGTTTTTT. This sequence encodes CASSLSPAGELFF.